The T cell receptor (beta chain) under discussion was sequenced for a study of cytomegalovirus exposure and HLA in healthy donors. Use of 60 Vbeta and 13 Jbeta primers characterized the PCR. TCRdb keeps only in-frame clones here, not all; method: immunoSEQ multiplex PCR. This sample's clone table lists about 160,000 clones. Germline CDR1 is LGHNA and CDR2 is YSLEER. V was pared by 3 bases and J by 4 bases, with 2 bases of the junction left unmatched. The CDR3 spans 15 residues. On this clone: At the DNA level, this CDR3 is encoded by other sequences in the same sample as well.

V gene TRBV4-3 combines with J gene TRBJ1-6; 8 nucleotides line up with TRBD1. The sample comprised PBMCs. This TCR derives from a man younger than 40 in good health and CMV-seronegative. The CDR3 DNA reads TGCGCCAGCAGCCAGGACAGGGCTTATAATTCACCCCTCCACTTT. It translates to CASSQDRAYNSPLHF.